This T cell receptor (beta chain) was observed in a study of CD8+CD57+ T cells in acquired aplastic anemia. Study overall: Sorted CD4+ and CD8+ cells gave a mean 3.2 ug DNA, range roughly 0.19 to 27.4 ug. General study points: Patients and controls shared under 35 CD8+ CDR3 sequences, highly expressed in patients.

The study profiled TCR beta VDJ and CDR3 using genomic DNA as template. TCRdb fed the reads into MiXCR, producing one record per CDR3 protein. The repertoire holds approximately 270,000 distinct CDR3 sequences, around three fifths seen once, with 6.5% to 10% in the top ten. Worth noting for this clonotype: Its target is not known. At one end the junction does not follow the germline gene, possibly because of a read error.

Germline loops: CDR1 SGHTA, CDR2 FQGNSA. The CDR3 consists of 14 residues. The chain recombines TRBV7-2 with TRBJ2-2; D is uncertain. Sequencing input: sorted CD4+, CD8+, or CD8+CD57+ T cells (not recorded which) from PBMCs. The origin of this receptor is a human donor with severe aplastic anemia or a healthy control (not recorded which). CDR3 protein: CARSLGRHQTVMFF. CDR3 nucleotides: TGTGCCAGAAGCTTAGGGCGGCACCAGACGGTGATGTTTTTT.